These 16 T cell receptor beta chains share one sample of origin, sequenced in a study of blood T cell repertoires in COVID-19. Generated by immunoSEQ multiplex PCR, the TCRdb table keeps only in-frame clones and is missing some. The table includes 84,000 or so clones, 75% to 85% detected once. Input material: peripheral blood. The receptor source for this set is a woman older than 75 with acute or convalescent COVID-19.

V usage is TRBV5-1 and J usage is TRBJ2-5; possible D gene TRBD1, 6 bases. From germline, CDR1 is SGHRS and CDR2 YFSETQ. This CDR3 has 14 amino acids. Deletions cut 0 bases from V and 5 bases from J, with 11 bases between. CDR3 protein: CASSLDPGEETQYF. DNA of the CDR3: TGCGCCAGCAGCTTGGATCCAGGGGAGGAGACCCAGTACTTC.

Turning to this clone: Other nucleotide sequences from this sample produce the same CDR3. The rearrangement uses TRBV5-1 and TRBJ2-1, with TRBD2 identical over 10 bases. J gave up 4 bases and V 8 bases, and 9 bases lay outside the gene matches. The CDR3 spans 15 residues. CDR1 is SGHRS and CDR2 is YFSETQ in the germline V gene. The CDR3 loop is CASSATSGAYNEQFF. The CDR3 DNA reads TGCGCCAGTAGCGCTACTAGCGGGGCATACAATGAGCAGTTCTTC.

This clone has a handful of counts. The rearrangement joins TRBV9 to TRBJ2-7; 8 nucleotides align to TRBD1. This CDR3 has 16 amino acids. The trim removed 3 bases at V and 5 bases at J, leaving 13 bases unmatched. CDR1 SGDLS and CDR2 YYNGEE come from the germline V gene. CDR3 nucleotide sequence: TGTGCCAGCAGCGCTCTCCCCACCCAGGGGGCGAACGAGCAGTACTTC. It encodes CASSALPTQGANEQYF.

In DNA, the CDR3 is TGTGCCAGCAGCCAGGCTAGCGGGGGAAATGAGCAGTTCTTC. This gives the protein CASSQASGGNEQFF. The chain carries TRBV14 and TRBJ2-1; 10 nucleotides agree with TRBD2. The J segment lost 7 bases and the V segment lost 3 bases, leaving 3 bases of the junction unmatched. The CDR3 sequence is 14 residues long. Germline loops: CDR1 SGHDN, CDR2 FVKESK.

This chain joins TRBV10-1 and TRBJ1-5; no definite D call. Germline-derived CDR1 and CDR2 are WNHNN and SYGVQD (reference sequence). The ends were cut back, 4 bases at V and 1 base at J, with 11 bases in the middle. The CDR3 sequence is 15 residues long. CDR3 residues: CASSVSPRSNQPQHF. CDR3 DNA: TGCGCCAGCAGTGTTAGCCCGAGGAGCAATCAGCCCCAGCATTTT.

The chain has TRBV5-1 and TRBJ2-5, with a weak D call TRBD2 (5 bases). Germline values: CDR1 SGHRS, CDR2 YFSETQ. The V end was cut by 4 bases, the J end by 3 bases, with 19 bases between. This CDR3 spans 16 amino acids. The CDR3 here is CASSTGSAAKEETQYF. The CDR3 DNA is TGCGCCAGCAGCACTGGGAGTGCAGCAAAGGAAGAGACCCAGTACTTC. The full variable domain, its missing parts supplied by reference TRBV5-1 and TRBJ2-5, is KAGVTQTPRYLIKTRGQQVTLSCSPISGHRSVSWYQQTPGQGLQFLFEYFSETQRNKGNFPGRFSGRQFSNSRSEMNVSTLELGDSALYLCASSTGSAAKEETQYFGPGTRLLVL.

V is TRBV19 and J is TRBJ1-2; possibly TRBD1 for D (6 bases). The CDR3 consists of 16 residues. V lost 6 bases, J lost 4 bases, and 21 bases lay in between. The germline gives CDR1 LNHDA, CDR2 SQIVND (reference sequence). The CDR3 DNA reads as TGTGCCAGTAGCGAATGGGGGCCGGCGGTTGTCTATGGCTACACCTTC. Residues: CASSEWGPAVVYGYTF.

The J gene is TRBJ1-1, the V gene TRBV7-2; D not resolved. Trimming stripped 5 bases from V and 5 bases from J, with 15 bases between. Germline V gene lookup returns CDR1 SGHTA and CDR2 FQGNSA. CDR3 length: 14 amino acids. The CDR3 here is CASSLTTRRTEAFF. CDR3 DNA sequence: TGTGCCAGCAGCCTCACCACAAGGAGGACTGAAGCTTTCTTT.

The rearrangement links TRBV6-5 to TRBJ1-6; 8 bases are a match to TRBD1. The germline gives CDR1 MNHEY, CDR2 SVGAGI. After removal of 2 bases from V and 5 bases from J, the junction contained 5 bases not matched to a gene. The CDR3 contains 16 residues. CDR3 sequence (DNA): TGTGCCAGCAGTTACGTGCCGGGACAGGATAATTCACCCCTCCACTTT. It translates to CASSYVPGQDNSPLHF.

CDR3 coding DNA: TGTGCCAGCAGTGAATATGGGGGCTGGGTACCCCTCCACTTT. Translating gives CASSEYGGWVPLHF. The chain uses TRBV25-1 and TRBJ1-6; a weak D match, TRBD1 (6 bases). This CDR3 is 14 amino acids long. V shed 0 bases and J shed 12 bases, with 12 bases lying between them. Germline CDR1 MGHDK, CDR2 SYGVNS.

CDR3 protein: CASSFNRGYEQYF. The CDR3 DNA sequence: TGTGCCAGCAGCTTTAACAGGGGGTACGAGCAGTACTTC. The V and J genes are TRBV5-6 and TRBJ2-7; TRBD1 agrees at 8 bases. Germline values: CDR1 SGHDT, CDR2 YYEEEE. The CDR3 extends over 13 amino acids. V trimming: 2 bases; J trimming: 4 bases; junction bases outside the gene matches: 2.

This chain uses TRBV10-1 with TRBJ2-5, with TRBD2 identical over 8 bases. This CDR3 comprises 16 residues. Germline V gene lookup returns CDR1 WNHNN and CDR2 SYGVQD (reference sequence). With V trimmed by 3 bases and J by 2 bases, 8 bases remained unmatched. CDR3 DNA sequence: TGCGCCAGCAGTGAAAGTCCCAGCGGGGGACAAGAGACCCAGTACTTC. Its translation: CASSESPSGGQETQYF.

The CDR3 nucleotides read TGTGCCAGCAGCCCTCCTAGCGGGAGTCTTTGGTTATACAATGAGCAGTTCTTC. Translated: CASSPPSGSLWLYNEQFF. V usage is TRBV25-1 and J usage is TRBJ2-1; TRBD2 agrees at 10 bases. The V gene end was trimmed by 6 bases and the J gene end by 4 bases; junction bases not matched to a gene: 15. Germline V CDR1 and CDR2: MGHDK, SYGVNS. CDR3 length: 18 residues.

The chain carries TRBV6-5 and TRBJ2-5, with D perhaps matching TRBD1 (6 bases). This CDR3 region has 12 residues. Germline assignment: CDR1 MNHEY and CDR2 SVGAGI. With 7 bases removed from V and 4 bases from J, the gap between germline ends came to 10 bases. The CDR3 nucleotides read TGTGCCAGCACAGGGGCTACAGAGACCCAGTACTTC. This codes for CASTGATETQYF.

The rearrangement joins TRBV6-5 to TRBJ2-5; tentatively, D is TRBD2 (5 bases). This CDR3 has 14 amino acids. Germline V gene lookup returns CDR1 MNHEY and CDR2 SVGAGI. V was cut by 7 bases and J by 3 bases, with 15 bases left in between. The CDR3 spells CASNKDGGKETQYF. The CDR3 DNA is TGTGCCAGCAATAAGGACGGAGGAAAAGAGACCCAGTACTTC.

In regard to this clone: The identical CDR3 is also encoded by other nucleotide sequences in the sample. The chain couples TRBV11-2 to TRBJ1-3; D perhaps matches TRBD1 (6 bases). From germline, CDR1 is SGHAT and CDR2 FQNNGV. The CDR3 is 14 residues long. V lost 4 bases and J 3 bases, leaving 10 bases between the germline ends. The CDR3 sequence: CASSSQGGGNTIYF. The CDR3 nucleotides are TGTGCCAGCAGCTCACAGGGTGGTGGAAACACCATATATTTT.